This record looks at one T cell receptor (beta chain) sequence and its context. The antigen is undetermined. Possible read error: a much larger clone is one base away. The V segment lost 0 bases and the J segment 2 bases; nucleotides outside the gene matches: 7. This CDR3 contains 16 residues. Per germline, CDR1 MGHRA and CDR2 YSYEKL. The data belong to a study of shared clonotypes between healthy human individuals. Study-level findings and limits: Some naive CD4 clonotypes, 4% to 6%, turned up in common across several donors.

All donors were healthy HIV-negative adults lacking recent acute infections or vaccinations. Replicate PCRs from sorted subsets contained approximately 200 ng DNA, which is 30,000 to 35,000 T cell genomes. Measured with immunoSEQ multiplex PCR; TCRdb has only the in-frame clones, and not every one. The sample has hundreds of thousands of clones, approximately 79% seen once. The genes are TRBV4-1 and TRBJ2-7, with 7 positions matching TRBD2. The clonotype was recovered from a woman aged 25 to 39 in good health. Sequencing input: memory CD4+ T cells sorted from blood. Subset reported: CD45RA-negative fraction. The CDR3 nucleotides read TGCGCCAGCAGCCAAGAAGGGGCGGGAGATCCCTACGAGCAGTACTTC. Protein sequence: CASSQEGAGDPYEQYF.